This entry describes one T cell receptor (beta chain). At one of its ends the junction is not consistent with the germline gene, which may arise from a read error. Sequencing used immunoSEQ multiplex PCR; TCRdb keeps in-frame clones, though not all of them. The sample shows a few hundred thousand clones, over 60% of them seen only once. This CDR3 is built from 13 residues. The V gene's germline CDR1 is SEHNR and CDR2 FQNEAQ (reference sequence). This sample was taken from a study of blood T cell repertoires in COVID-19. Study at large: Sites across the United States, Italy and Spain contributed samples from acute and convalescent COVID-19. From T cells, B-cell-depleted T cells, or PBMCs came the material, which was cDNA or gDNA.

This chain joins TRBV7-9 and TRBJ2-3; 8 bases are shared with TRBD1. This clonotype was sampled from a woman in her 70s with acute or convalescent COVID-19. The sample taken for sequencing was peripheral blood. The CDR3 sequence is CASSFNTGTGHSF. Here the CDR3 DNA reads TGTGCCAGCAGCTTTAATACCGGGACAGGACACTCTTTT.